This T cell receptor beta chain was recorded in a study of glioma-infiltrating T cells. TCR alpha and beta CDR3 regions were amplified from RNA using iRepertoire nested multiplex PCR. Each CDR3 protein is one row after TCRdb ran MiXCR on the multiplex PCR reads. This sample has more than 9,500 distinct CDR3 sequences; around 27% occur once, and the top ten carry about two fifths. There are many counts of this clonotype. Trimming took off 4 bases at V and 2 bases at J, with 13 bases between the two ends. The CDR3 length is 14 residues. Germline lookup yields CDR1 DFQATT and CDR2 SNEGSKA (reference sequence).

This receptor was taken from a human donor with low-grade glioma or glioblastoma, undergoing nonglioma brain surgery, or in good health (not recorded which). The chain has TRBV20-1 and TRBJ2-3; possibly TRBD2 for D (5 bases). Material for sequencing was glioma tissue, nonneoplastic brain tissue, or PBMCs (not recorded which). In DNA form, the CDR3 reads TGCAGTGCTATCGTCAGCGGACCCACAGATACGCAGTATTTT. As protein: CSAIVSGPTDTQYF.